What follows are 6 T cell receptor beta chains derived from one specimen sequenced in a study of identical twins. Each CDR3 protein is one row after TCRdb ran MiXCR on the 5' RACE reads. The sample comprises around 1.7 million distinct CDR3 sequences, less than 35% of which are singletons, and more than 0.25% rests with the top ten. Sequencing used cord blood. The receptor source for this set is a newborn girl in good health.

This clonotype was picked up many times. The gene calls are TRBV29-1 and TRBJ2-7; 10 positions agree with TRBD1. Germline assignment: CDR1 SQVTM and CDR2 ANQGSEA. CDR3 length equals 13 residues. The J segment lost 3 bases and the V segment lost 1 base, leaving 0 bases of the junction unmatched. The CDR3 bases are TGCAGCGTTGAAGGGACAGGGGGCTACGAGCAGTACTTC. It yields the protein CSVEGTGGYEQYF.

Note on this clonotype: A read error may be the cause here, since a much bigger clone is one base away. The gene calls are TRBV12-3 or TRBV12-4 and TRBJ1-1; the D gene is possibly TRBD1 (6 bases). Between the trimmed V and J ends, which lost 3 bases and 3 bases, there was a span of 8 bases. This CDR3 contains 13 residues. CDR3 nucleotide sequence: TGTGCCAGCAGTTTCCACAGGGACACTGAAGCTTTCTTT. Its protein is CASSFHRDTEAFF.

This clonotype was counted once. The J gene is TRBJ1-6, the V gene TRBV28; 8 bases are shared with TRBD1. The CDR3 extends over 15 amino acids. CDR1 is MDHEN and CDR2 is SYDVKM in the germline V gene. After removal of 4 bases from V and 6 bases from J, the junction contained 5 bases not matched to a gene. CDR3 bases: TGTGCCAGCAGTTCCCAGGGGGCTGGTAATTCACCCCTCCACTTT. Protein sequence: CASSSQGAGNSPLHF.

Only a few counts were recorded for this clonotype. The CDR3 bases are TGTGCCAGCAGTTACACACGGGGTAGCTCCTACGAGCAGTACTTC. Encoded protein: CASSYTRGSSYEQYF. This chain uses TRBV6-5 with TRBJ2-7; D might be TRBD2 (5 bases). Trimming cost V 2 bases and J 0 bases, with 11 bases left between them. Germline loops: CDR1 MNHEY, CDR2 SVGAGI. This CDR3 is built from 15 residues.

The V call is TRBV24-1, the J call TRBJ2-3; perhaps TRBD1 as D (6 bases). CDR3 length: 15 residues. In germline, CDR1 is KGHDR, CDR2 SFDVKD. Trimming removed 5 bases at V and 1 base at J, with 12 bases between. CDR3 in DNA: TGTGCCACCAGTGCAGGCAGGGGCGGCACAGATACGCAGTATTTT. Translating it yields CATSAGRGGTDTQYF.

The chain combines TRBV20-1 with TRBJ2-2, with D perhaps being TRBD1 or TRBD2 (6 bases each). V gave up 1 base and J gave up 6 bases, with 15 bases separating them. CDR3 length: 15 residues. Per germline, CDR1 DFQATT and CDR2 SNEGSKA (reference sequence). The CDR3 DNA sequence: TGCAGTGCTAGAGCTTATGGACAGCGGGCCGGGGAGCTGTTTTTT. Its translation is CSARAYGQRAGELFF.